This TCR beta chain stems from a study of pediatric ulcerative colitis. The rectum was sampled with one to two pinch biopsies at colonoscopy. Of note for this clone: Its specificity is unknown. This same CDR3 is encoded by further DNA sequences in the sample.

Study outcomes and limitations: Blood-rectal clonal overlap within each person was significantly higher in ulcerative colitis patients than controls. Rectal repertoires separated controls, mild-moderate and acute severe colitis. No controls had the two rectal clonotypes shared by ulcerative colitis patients.

The assay was run at survey level. Clones were sequenced by immunoSEQ multiplex PCR, and TCRdb holds only the in-frame ones, with some missing. Of roughly 17,000 clones listed, approximately 74% were seen once; the top ten hold about 3%. Trimming left V 4 bases short and J 2 bases short, with 9 bases between. This CDR3 contains 13 residues. The germline V gene has CDR1 SGHRS and CDR2 YFSETQ. This TCR was recovered from a girl aged 10 to 17 with moderate ulcerative colitis. The J gene is TRBJ2-5, the V gene TRBV5-1; D perhaps matches TRBD1 (5 bases). The specimen sequenced was gut tissue. The CDR3 loop reads CASSLGPQETQYF. The CDR3, as DNA: TGCGCCAGCAGCCTGGGGCCTCAAGAGACCCAGTACTTC.